This TCR beta chain emerged from a study of spatial heterogeneity in lung cancer. Findings and limits, study-wide: Compared with follow-up, resection was when ubiquitous expanded tumor TCRs appeared in blood more.

The time point was: sample taken at primary tumor resection. Patients with untreated early-stage non-small cell lung cancer, numbering 72, were the donors. As concerns this clonotype: Its cognate antigen is unknown.

CDR3 length: 17 amino acids. V was shortened by 5 bases and J by 1 base, with 18 bases between the two germline ends. CDR1 is SEHNR and CDR2 is FQNEAQ in the germline V gene (reference sequence). Every TCR cDNA molecule carried a tag that served as a unique molecular identifier. TCRdb reanalysed the 5' RACE reads using MiXCR and keeps one entry per CDR3 protein. The table has tens of thousands of distinct CDR3 sequences, about 7.6% seen once. The chain joins TRBV7-9 to TRBJ2-4; D perhaps matches TRBD1 (5 bases). The input for sequencing was PBMCs, taken at surgery. The receptor comes from a male donor with early-stage non-small cell lung cancer. The CDR3 bases are TGTGCCAGCAGCCCTCGACAGAGAGCTGTCGCCAAAAACATTCAGTACTTC. It specifies CASSPRQRAVAKNIQYF.